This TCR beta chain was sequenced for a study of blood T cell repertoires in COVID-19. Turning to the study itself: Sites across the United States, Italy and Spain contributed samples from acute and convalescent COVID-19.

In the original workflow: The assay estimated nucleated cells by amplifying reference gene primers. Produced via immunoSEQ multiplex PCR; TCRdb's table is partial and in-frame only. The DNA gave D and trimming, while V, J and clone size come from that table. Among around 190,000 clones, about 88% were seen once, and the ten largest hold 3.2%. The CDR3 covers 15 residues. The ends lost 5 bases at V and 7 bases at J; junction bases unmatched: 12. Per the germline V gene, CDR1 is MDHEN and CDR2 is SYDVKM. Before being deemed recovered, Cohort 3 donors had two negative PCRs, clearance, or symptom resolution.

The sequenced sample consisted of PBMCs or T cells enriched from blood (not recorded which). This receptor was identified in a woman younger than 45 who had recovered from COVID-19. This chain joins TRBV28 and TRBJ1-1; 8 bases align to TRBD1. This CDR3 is CASSPQRTGRREAFF. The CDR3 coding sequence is TGTGCCAGCAGTCCACAAAGGACAGGGCGGCGTGAAGCTTTCTTT.